This T cell receptor (beta chain) was profiled in a study of blood T cells in healthy people across ages. Findings of the study overall: Age advanced and TCR beta diversity per million T cells fell, roughly linearly.

Donors ranged from roughly 6 to 90 years old and were healthy Caucasians in Russia. Donors gave around 9.3 milliliters of peripheral blood apiece. The sample holds a few counts of this clonotype. Its antigen remains unidentified. Next came a second PCR, run for about 7 to 12 cycles, which used a sample-barcoded 5' primer along with a J-beta primer mix. TCRdb re-derived calls from the 5' RACE reads in MiXCR, one entry per CDR3 protein. The table records 1.5 million to 2 million distinct CDR3 sequences, roughly 43% of them present only once. This clonotype was sampled from a human donor in good health. The sequencing input was blood.

As DNA, the CDR3 is TGTGCCAGCAGTTCTCTTCGGGGGGCATCGGAGACCCAGTACTTC. This gives the protein CASSSLRGASETQYF. This chain connects TRBV6-2 or TRBV6-3 to TRBJ2-5, with D possibly TRBD2 on 7 matching bases. Trimming removed 4 bases at V and 5 bases at J, with 17 bases between. Germline V CDR1 and CDR2: MNHEY, SVGEGT. This CDR3 is built from 15 residues.